The rows below give T cell receptor beta chains drawn from one sample of a study of T cell changes during pregnancy in multiple sclerosis. Repertoires were generated with immunoSEQ multiplex PCR, while TCRdb's copy carries only in-frame clones and drops some. The table lists tens of thousands of clones, 85% to 95% of them singletons, with less than 0.45% in the top ten. Specimen: CD4+ T cells from peripheral blood mononuclear cells, collected before pregnancy. The receptors come from a female donor with multiple sclerosis, enrolled in a pregnancy study. The CDR3 runs from the conserved cysteine through the conserved F or W. D genes are given only for firm matches. A clone size is listed for some rows: how often the clone was seen (once, few, many), or a class if it is expanded.

CDR3 protein: CASSKTGTGRYEQYF
CDR3 DNA: TGCGCCAGCAGCAAAACCGGGACAGGGCGCTACGAGCAGTACTTC
J gene: TRBJ2-7
V gene: TRBV5-1
clone size: .
D gene: TRBD1

CDR3 protein: CAISLGQPFNEKLFF
CDR3 DNA: TGTGCCATCAGCCTTGGACAGCCCTTTAATGAAAAACTGTTTTTT
J gene: TRBJ1-4
V gene: TRBV10-3
clone size: few
D gene: .

CDR3 protein: CASRVPGQGNQPQHF
CDR3 DNA: TGTGCCAGCAGGGTACCGGGACAAGGCAATCAGCCCCAGCATTTT
J gene: TRBJ1-5
V gene: TRBV6-1
clone size: .
D gene: .

CDR3 protein: CASSIGTGSSEQYF
CDR3 DNA: TGTGCCAGTAGTATCGGGACAGGGTCGTCGGAGCAGTACTTC
J gene: TRBJ2-7
V gene: TRBV19
clone size: .
D gene: TRBD1

CDR3 protein: CASSVRGLYTTGELFF
CDR3 DNA: TGTGCCAGCAGCGTAAGAGGCCTCTATACCACCGGGGAGCTGTTTTTT
J gene: TRBJ2-2
V gene: TRBV9
clone size: .
D gene: .

CDR3 protein: CASSLGPAGGNTDTQYF
CDR3 DNA: TGTGCCAGCAGCTTAGGTCCAGCGGGAGGTAACACAGATACGCAGTATTTT
J gene: TRBJ2-3
V gene: TRBV7-2
clone size: .
D gene: TRBD2

CDR3 protein: CASSLGTGTGGTNQPQHF
CDR3 DNA: TGTGCCAGCAGCTTAGGAACCGGGACAGGGGGTACAAATCAGCCCCAGCATTTT
J gene: TRBJ1-5
V gene: TRBV7-6
clone size: .
D gene: TRBD1

CDR3 protein: CASSPFRSGRGSGELFF
CDR3 DNA: TGTGCCAGCAGCCCCTTTCGGAGCGGGAGGGGGTCCGGGGAGCTGTTTTTT
J gene: TRBJ2-2
V gene: TRBV7-2
clone size: .
D gene: TRBD2

CDR3 protein: CASSSRKLPGGTGELFF
CDR3 DNA: TGTGCCAGCAGCTCTAGGAAACTTCCGGGAGGGACCGGGGAGCTGTTTTTT
J gene: TRBJ2-2
V gene: TRBV11-2
clone size: .
D gene: TRBD2

CDR3 protein: CASSPTSGTGASPLHF
CDR3 DNA: TGTGCCAGCAGCCCAACATCCGGGACAGGGGCTTCACCCCTCCACTTT
J gene: TRBJ1-6
V gene: TRBV4-2
clone size: .
D gene: TRBD1

CDR3 protein: CASSPVLAGPYNEQFF
CDR3 DNA: TGTGCCAGCAGCCCGGTACTAGCGGGTCCCTACAATGAGCAGTTCTTC
J gene: TRBJ2-1
V gene: TRBV5-6
clone size: .
D gene: TRBD2

CDR3 protein: CASSLRGKGERFQPQHF
CDR3 DNA: TGTGCCAGCAGTTTAAGGGGGAAGGGGGAACGTTTTCAGCCCCAGCATTTT
J gene: TRBJ1-5
V gene: TRBV28
clone size: once
D gene: .

CDR3 protein: CASSKVGSGREDRPLTYNEQFF
CDR3 DNA: TGTGCCAGCAGCAAAGTGGGGAGCGGGAGGGAAGATCGACCGTTGACCTACAATGAGCAGTTCTTC
J gene: TRBJ2-1
V gene: TRBV21-1
clone size: .
D gene: .

CDR3 protein: CASAWSGRFEQFF
CDR3 DNA: TGTGCCAGCGCCTGGAGCGGGAGGTTTGAGCAGTTCTTC
J gene: TRBJ2-1
V gene: TRBV6-1
clone size: .
D gene: TRBD2

CDR3 protein: CASRRTGQLGIGEQYF
CDR3 DNA: TGTGCCAGCAGGAGGACAGGTCAACTAGGGATAGGCGAGCAGTACTTC
J gene: TRBJ2-7
V gene: TRBV28
clone size: .
D gene: TRBD1

CDR3 protein: CASSPPAGAGEETQYF
CDR3 DNA: TGTGCCAGCTCACCACCCGCAGGGGCAGGGGAAGAGACCCAGTACTTC
J gene: TRBJ2-5
V gene: TRBV18
clone size: .
D gene: .

CDR3 protein: CASSLDRVYNSPPHF
CDR3 DNA: TGTGCCAGCAGCCTGGACAGGGTTTATAATTCACCCCCCCACTTT
J gene: TRBJ1-6
V gene: TRBV7-2
clone size: .
D gene: TRBD1

CDR3 protein: CASSLSLVADTQYF
CDR3 DNA: TGTGCCAGCAGCTTAAGCCTAGTGGCAGATACGCAGTATTTT
J gene: TRBJ2-3
V gene: TRBV11-2
clone size: .
D gene: .

CDR3 protein: CASSLDDRESETQYF
CDR3 DNA: TGTGCCAGCAGCTTAGACGACAGGGAATCAGAGACCCAGTACTTC
J gene: TRBJ2-5
V gene: TRBV7-7
clone size: .
D gene: TRBD1

CDR3 protein: CASSESPLITDTQYF
CDR3 DNA: TGTGCCAGCAGTGAATCTCCACTTATCACAGATACGCAGTATTTT
J gene: TRBJ2-3
V gene: TRBV6-1
clone size: .
D gene: .

CDR3 protein: CASRLGLAVPDTQYF
CDR3 DNA: TGTGCCAGCAGACTGGGACTAGCGGTCCCAGATACGCAGTATTTT
J gene: TRBJ2-3
V gene: TRBV7-2
clone size: .
D gene: TRBD2

CDR3 protein: CASSFGGIYEQYF
CDR3 DNA: TGTGCCAGCAGCTTTGGGGGCATCTACGAGCAGTACTTC
J gene: TRBJ2-7
V gene: TRBV5-5
clone size: .
D gene: .

CDR3 protein: CASSLAAGQGSEAFF
CDR3 DNA: TGTGCCAGCAGCTTAGCCGCTGGACAGGGGTCTGAAGCTTTCTTT
J gene: TRBJ1-1
V gene: TRBV7-9
clone size: .
D gene: TRBD1

CDR3 protein: CASSPETGGNQPQHF
CDR3 DNA: TGTGCCAGCAGTCCCGAGACGGGGGGCAATCAGCCCCAGCATTTT
J gene: TRBJ1-5
V gene: TRBV2
clone size: .
D gene: .

CDR3 protein: CASSLGASGTYEQYF
CDR3 DNA: TGTGCCAGCAGTTTAGGCGCTAGCGGAACCTACGAGCAGTACTTC
J gene: TRBJ2-7
V gene: TRBV28
clone size: .
D gene: TRBD2

CDR3 protein: CASSAAGQPTYGYTF
CDR3 DNA: TGTGCCAGCAGCGCCGCGGGCCAACCAACCTATGGCTACACCTTC
J gene: TRBJ1-2
V gene: TRBV11-2
clone size: .
D gene: .

CDR3 protein: CASSLSTGGKLFF
CDR3 DNA: TGTGCCAGCAGCCTATCTACAGGGGGGAAACTGTTTTTT
J gene: TRBJ1-4
V gene: TRBV28
clone size: .
D gene: TRBD1

CDR3 protein: CASSFDPSGRKSYNEQFF
CDR3 DNA: TGTGCCAGCAGTTTCGACCCGAGCGGGAGGAAATCCTACAATGAGCAGTTCTTC
J gene: TRBJ2-1
V gene: TRBV28
clone size: .
D gene: TRBD2

CDR3 protein: CASSWDTGVGANVLTF
CDR3 DNA: TGTGCCAGCAGCTGGGACACAGGCGTCGGGGCCAACGTCCTGACTTTC
J gene: TRBJ2-6
V gene: TRBV5-4
clone size: .
D gene: .

CDR3 protein: CASSLAPTGFNYGYTF
CDR3 DNA: TGTGCCAGCAGCTTAGCGCCAACAGGCTTTAACTATGGCTACACCTTC
J gene: TRBJ1-2
V gene: TRBV7-9
clone size: .
D gene: .

CDR3 protein: CASSLVGQGLSSYNSPLHF
CDR3 DNA: TGCGCCAGCAGCTTGGTGGGACAGGGGCTGAGCTCCTATAATTCACCCCTCCACTTT
J gene: TRBJ1-6
V gene: TRBV5-1
clone size: .
D gene: TRBD1

CDR3 protein: CASSDKWGETRREEETQYF
CDR3 DNA: TGTGCCAGCAGTGACAAGTGGGGGGAGACGCGGCGGGAAGAAGAGACCCAGTACTTC
J gene: TRBJ2-5
V gene: TRBV6-4
clone size: .
D gene: .

CDR3 protein: CAWSVTGVREKLFF
CDR3 DNA: TGTGCCTGGAGTGTTACCGGGGTACGGGAAAAACTGTTTTTT
J gene: TRBJ1-4
V gene: TRBV30
clone size: .
D gene: .

CDR3 protein: CASSSWTGGDPSTYEQYF
CDR3 DNA: TGCGCCAGCAGCTCGTGGACAGGGGGCGACCCTTCCACCTACGAGCAGTACTTC
J gene: TRBJ2-7
V gene: TRBV5-1
clone size: .
D gene: TRBD1

CDR3 protein: CASNSQGMNTEAFF
CDR3 DNA: TGTGCCAGTAATTCGCAGGGGATGAACACTGAAGCTTTCTTT
J gene: TRBJ1-1
V gene: TRBV19
clone size: .
D gene: .

CDR3 protein: CASSQGTGGLLGNQPQHF
CDR3 DNA: TGCGCCAGCAGCCAGGGGACAGGGGGCTTGTTGGGCAATCAGCCCCAGCATTTT
J gene: TRBJ1-5
V gene: TRBV4-1
clone size: .
D gene: TRBD1

CDR3 protein: CASRQQGARVQQPQHF
CDR3 DNA: TGTGCCAGCAGACAACAGGGGGCGCGGGTTCAACAGCCCCAGCATTTT
J gene: TRBJ1-5
V gene: TRBV27
clone size: .
D gene: TRBD1

CDR3 protein: CSVEEPRGEKLFF
CDR3 DNA: TGCAGCGTTGAAGAACCCCGGGGTGAAAAACTGTTTTTT
J gene: TRBJ1-4
V gene: TRBV29-1
clone size: .
D gene: .

CDR3 protein: CAGRKGGTGINYGYTF
CDR3 DNA: TGTGCCGGCAGAAAAGGGGGGACAGGGATTAACTATGGCTACACCTTC
J gene: TRBJ1-2
V gene: TRBV28
clone size: .
D gene: TRBD1

CDR3 protein: CASSAETSSNEQFF
CDR3 DNA: TGTGCCAGCAGCGCAGAGACTAGCTCCAATGAGCAGTTCTTC
J gene: TRBJ2-1
V gene: TRBV5-4
clone size: .
D gene: TRBD2

CDR3 protein: CASSALASNDNEQFF
CDR3 DNA: TGTGCCAGCAGTGCTCTAGCGAGTAACGACAATGAGCAGTTCTTC
J gene: TRBJ2-1
V gene: TRBV7-2
clone size: .
D gene: .

CDR3 protein: CASSFRGEDTEAFF
CDR3 DNA: TGCGCCAGCAGTTTCCGGGGGGAGGACACTGAAGCTTTCTTT
J gene: TRBJ1-1
V gene: TRBV5-1
clone size: .
D gene: .

CDR3 protein: CAISTDTFGTQYF
CDR3 DNA: TGTGCCATCAGTACCGACACCTTTGGTACGCAGTATTTT
J gene: TRBJ2-3
V gene: TRBV10-3
clone size: .
D gene: .

CDR3 protein: CASSYWTPLDSYEQYF
CDR3 DNA: TGTGCCAGCAGTTACTGGACCCCTTTGGACAGCTACGAGCAGTACTTC
J gene: TRBJ2-7
V gene: TRBV6-6
clone size: .
D gene: .

CDR3 protein: CASSLGQINGYTF
CDR3 DNA: TGTGCCAGCAGTTTGGGACAGATAAATGGCTACACCTTC
J gene: TRBJ1-2
V gene: TRBV28
clone size: .
D gene: TRBD1

CDR3 protein: CASSRGQIATNEKLFF
CDR3 DNA: TGTGCCAGCAGCAGAGGACAGATTGCAACTAATGAAAAACTGTTTTTT
J gene: TRBJ1-4
V gene: TRBV5-5
clone size: .
D gene: .

CDR3 protein: CASSSPAQRQKYEQYF
CDR3 DNA: TGTGCCAGCAGTTCTCCGGCTCAGCGGCAAAAATACGAGCAGTACTTC
J gene: TRBJ2-7
V gene: TRBV28
clone size: .
D gene: .

CDR3 protein: CASSYSGLRDTQYF
CDR3 DNA: TGTGCCAGCAGTTACTCCGGGTTGCGAGATACGCAGTATTTT
J gene: TRBJ2-3
V gene: TRBV6-5
clone size: .
D gene: .

CDR3 protein: CASSATDRGGYGYTF
CDR3 DNA: TGTGCCAGCAGCGCAACGGACAGGGGAGGCTATGGCTACACCTTC
J gene: TRBJ1-2
V gene: TRBV9
clone size: .
D gene: TRBD1

CDR3 protein: CASSLPRGYNEQFF
CDR3 DNA: TGCGCCAGCAGCTTGCCGAGAGGTTACAATGAGCAGTTCTTC
J gene: TRBJ2-1
V gene: TRBV5-1
clone size: few
D gene: .

CDR3 protein: CAWSVLQGIYGYTF
CDR3 DNA: TGTGCCTGGAGTGTTCTCCAGGGCATCTATGGCTACACCTTC
J gene: TRBJ1-2
V gene: TRBV30
clone size: .
D gene: .

CDR3 protein: CASSGDRDWKETQYF
CDR3 DNA: TGTGCCAGCAGCGGCGACAGGGATTGGAAGGAGACCCAGTACTTC
J gene: TRBJ2-5
V gene: TRBV7-2
clone size: .
D gene: TRBD1

CDR3 protein: CASLTRRDRPNEQFF
CDR3 DNA: TGTGCCAGTCTGACTAGGAGGGACAGGCCGAATGAGCAGTTCTTC
J gene: TRBJ2-1
V gene: TRBV6-1
clone size: .
D gene: TRBD1